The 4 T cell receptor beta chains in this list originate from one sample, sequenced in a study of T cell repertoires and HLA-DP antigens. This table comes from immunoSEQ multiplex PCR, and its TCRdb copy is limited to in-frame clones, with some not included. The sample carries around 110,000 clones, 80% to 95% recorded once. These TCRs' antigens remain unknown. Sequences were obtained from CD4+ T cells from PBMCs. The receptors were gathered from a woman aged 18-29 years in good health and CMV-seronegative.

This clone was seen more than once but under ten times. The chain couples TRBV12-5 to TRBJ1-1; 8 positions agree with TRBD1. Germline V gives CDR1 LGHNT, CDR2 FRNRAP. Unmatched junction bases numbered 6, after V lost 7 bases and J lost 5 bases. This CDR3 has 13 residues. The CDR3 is CASVTTGVTEAFF. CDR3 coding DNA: TGTGCTAGTGTTACGACAGGGGTTACTGAAGCTTTCTTT.

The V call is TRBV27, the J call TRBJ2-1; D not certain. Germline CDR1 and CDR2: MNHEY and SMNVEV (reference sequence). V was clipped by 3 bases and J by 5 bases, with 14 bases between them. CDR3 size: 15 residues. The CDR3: CASSLRPRVDNEQFF. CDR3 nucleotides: TGTGCCAGCAGTTTGAGGCCCCGAGTGGACAATGAGCAGTTCTTC.

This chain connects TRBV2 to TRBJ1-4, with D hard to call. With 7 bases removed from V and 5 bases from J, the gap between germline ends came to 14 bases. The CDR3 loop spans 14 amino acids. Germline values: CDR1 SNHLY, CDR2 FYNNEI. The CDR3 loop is CASTEGNYNEKLFF. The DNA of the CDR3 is TGTGCCAGCACCGAAGGAAATTACAATGAAAAACTGTTTTTT.

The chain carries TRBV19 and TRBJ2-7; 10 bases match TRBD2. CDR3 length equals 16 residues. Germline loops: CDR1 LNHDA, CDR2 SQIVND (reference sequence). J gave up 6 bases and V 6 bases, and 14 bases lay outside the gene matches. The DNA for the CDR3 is TGTGCCAGTAGCCCTCGCGGAGCGGGAGGGCGGCTCGAGCAGTACTTC. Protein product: CASSPRGAGGRLEQYF.